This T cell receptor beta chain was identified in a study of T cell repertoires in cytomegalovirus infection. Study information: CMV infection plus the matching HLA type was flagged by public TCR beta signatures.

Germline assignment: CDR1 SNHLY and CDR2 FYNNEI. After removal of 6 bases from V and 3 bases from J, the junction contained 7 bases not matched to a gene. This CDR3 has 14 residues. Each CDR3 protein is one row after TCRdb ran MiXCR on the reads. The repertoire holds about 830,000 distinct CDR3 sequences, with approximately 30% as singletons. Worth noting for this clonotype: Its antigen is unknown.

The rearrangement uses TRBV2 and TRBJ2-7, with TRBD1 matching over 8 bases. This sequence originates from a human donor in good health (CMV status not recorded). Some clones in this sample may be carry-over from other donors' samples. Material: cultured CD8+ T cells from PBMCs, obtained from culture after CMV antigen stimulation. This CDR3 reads CASRAGQGHYEQYV. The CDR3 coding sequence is TGTGCCAGCAGAGCCGGACAGGGCCACTACGAGCAGTACGTC.